The 14 T cell receptor beta chains reported below all come from one sample, sequenced in a study of cytomegalovirus exposure and HLA in healthy donors. Primers: 60 Vbeta forward and 13 Jbeta reverse. Profiled with immunoSEQ multiplex PCR; TCRdb holds only in-frame clones, not every one. The sample yields about 130,000 clones, roughly 80% seen once. Sequencing used PBMCs. These receptors were collected from a woman aged 40-49 years in good health and CMV-seronegative.

The chain combines TRBV9 with TRBJ2-5; 9 positions match TRBD2. Germline values: CDR1 SGDLS, CDR2 YYNGEE. Germline trimming cut 0 bases from V and 2 bases from J; bases unmatched to any gene: 5. This CDR3 contains 16 residues. CDR3 DNA: TGTGCCAGCAGCGTAGACCCAGCGGGGGGACAAGAGACCCAGTACTTC. Translation gives CASSVDPAGGQETQYF.

The chain couples TRBV5-1 to TRBJ2-3, with D possibly TRBD2 on 7 matching bases. Trimming removed 4 bases at V and 5 bases at J, with 23 bases between. The CDR3 contains 17 residues. CDR1 is SGHRS and CDR2 is YFSETQ in the germline V gene. CDR3 residues: CASSLWGGRVRGDTQYF. DNA for the CDR3: TGCGCCAGCAGCCTTTGGGGGGGCCGCGTTAGGGGAGATACGCAGTATTTT. The complete variable domain, with remaining parts taken from reference TRBV5-1 and TRBJ2-3, reads KAGVTQTPRYLIKTRGQQVTLSCSPISGHRSVSWYQQTPGQGLQFLFEYFSETQRNKGNFPGRFSGRQFSNSRSEMNVSTLELGDSALYLCASSLWGGRVRGDTQYFGPGTRLTVL.

This clone has more than one count but fewer than ten. The CDR3 DNA reads as TGTGCCAGCACCCCCGGGACAGGGGATTCAGATACGCAGTATTTT. It codes for CASTPGTGDSDTQYF. The V call is TRBV28, the J call TRBJ2-3, with TRBD1 matching 10 bases. This CDR3 region has 15 residues. Germline lookup yields CDR1 MDHEN and CDR2 SYDVKM. The J segment lost 4 bases and the V segment lost 7 bases, leaving 8 bases of the junction unmatched.

The genes are TRBV7-8 and TRBJ2-7; 9 bases map to TRBD2. Germline CDR1 reads SGHVS; CDR2 reads FQNEAQ. The CDR3 sequence is 15 residues long. The V gene end was trimmed by 0 bases and the J gene end by 4 bases; junction bases not matched to a gene: 4. The chain's CDR3 is CASSLATSGSYEQYF. The CDR3 DNA sequence: TGTGCCAGCAGCTTAGCGACTAGCGGTTCTTACGAGCAGTACTTC.

This rearrangement joins TRBV13 to TRBJ1-5; 9 bases fit TRBD1. This CDR3 spans 15 amino acids. After removal of 2 bases from V and 4 bases from J, the junction contained 3 bases not matched to a gene. Looked up from germline, CDR1 is PRHDT and CDR2 is FYEKMQ (reference sequence). The CDR3: CASSLRGTGNQPQHF. The CDR3 DNA follows: TGTGCCAGCAGCTTAAGGGGGACAGGGAATCAGCCCCAGCATTTT.

This CDR3 is CASGDRGGQPQHF. The CDR3 DNA reads TGTGCCAGCGGCGACAGGGGCGGACAGCCCCAGCATTTT. The rearrangement uses TRBV7-2 and TRBJ1-5, with 8 bases aligning to TRBD1. The germline gives CDR1 SGHTA, CDR2 FQGNSA. V lost 8 bases, J lost 7 bases, and 7 bases stayed unmatched. This CDR3 has 13 residues.

This chain links TRBV19 with TRBJ2-3; 8 bases are a match to TRBD1. The CDR3 extends over 18 amino acids. J lost 6 bases, V lost 0 bases, and 14 bases had no gene match. Germline assignment: CDR1 LNHDA and CDR2 SQIVND (reference sequence). CDR3 sequence reads: CASSIDGFLQGARDTQYF. Here the CDR3 DNA reads TGTGCCAGTAGTATAGATGGCTTCCTGCAGGGGGCCAGGGATACGCAGTATTTT.

This chain uses TRBV6-4 with TRBJ2-1, with D perhaps TRBD2 (5 bases). The germline V gene encodes CDR1 MRHNA and CDR2 SNTAGT. V gave up 1 base and J gave up 7 bases, with 8 bases separating them. CDR3 length equals 13 residues. The CDR3 DNA reads as TGTGCCAGCAGTGACTTGGAGCGGAATGAGCAGTTCTTC. It encodes CASSDLERNEQFF.

The gene calls are TRBV5-1 and TRBJ2-3, with D maybe TRBD1 (5 bases). Trimming shortened V by 2 bases and J by 1 base, and 11 bases separated the two germline ends. The germline gives CDR1 SGHRS, CDR2 YFSETQ. The CDR3 loop spans 15 amino acids. For the CDR3, the DNA is TGCGCCAGCAGCTTTTCGACAGTCCGCACAGATACGCAGTATTTT. Residues: CASSFSTVRTDTQYF.

V gene TRBV10-3 combines with J gene TRBJ2-1; 10 bases match TRBD1. CDR1 and CDR2 from the germline V gene are ENHRY and SYGVKD. Trimming took 5 bases from V and 6 from J; bases not matched to a gene: 4. There are 14 residues in the CDR3. For the CDR3, the DNA is TGTGCCATCAGTACCCGGGACAGGGGCAATGAGCAGTTCTTC. The encoded protein is CAISTRDRGNEQFF.

CDR3 protein: CATAKSSVSEQFF. As DNA, the CDR3 is TGTGCCACCGCAAAATCCTCTGTTAGCGAGCAGTTCTTC. The chain combines TRBV15 with TRBJ2-1; D unresolved. V lost 8 bases to trimming and J lost 10 bases, with 18 bases between them. The CDR3 length is 13 residues. Looked up from germline, CDR1 is LNHNV and CDR2 is YYDKDF (reference sequence).

This clone was picked up a small number of times. This chain uses TRBV2 with TRBJ2-2; 9 bases agree with TRBD2. Germline trimming cut 8 bases from V and 5 bases from J; bases unmatched to any gene: 9. From germline, CDR1 is SNHLY and CDR2 FYNNEI. This CDR3 region has 15 residues. The CDR3 region is CASVSDLAGTGELFF. DNA for the CDR3: TGTGCCAGCGTCAGCGACCTAGCGGGGACCGGGGAGCTGTTTTTT. Drawing the rest from reference TRBV2 and TRBJ2-2, the complete variable domain is EPEVTQTPSHQVTQMGQEVILRCVPISNHLYFYWYRQILGQKVEFLVSFYNNEISEKSEIFDDQFSVERPDGSNFTLKIRSTKLEDSAMYFCASVSDLAGTGELFFGEGSRLTVL.

J is TRBJ1-1 and V is TRBV7-2; D not certain. The CDR3 spans 16 residues. From germline, CDR1 is SGHTA and CDR2 FQGNSA. Trimming took off 1 base at V and 0 bases at J, with 12 bases between the two ends. CDR3 in amino acids: CASSLEGGGMNTEAFF. The DNA of the CDR3 is TGTGCCAGCAGCTTAGAAGGTGGAGGGATGAACACTGAAGCTTTCTTT.

The V call is TRBV4-3, the J call TRBJ2-7; D possibly corresponds to TRBD2 (6 bases). Trimming removed 1 base at V and 3 bases at J, with 13 bases between. CDR3 length: 15 residues. Germline CDR1 and CDR2: LGHNA and YSLEER. The CDR3: CASSQGGVGYYEQYF. CDR3 coding DNA: TGCGCCAGCAGCCAAGGGGGGGTTGGATACTACGAGCAGTACTTC.